Listed below are T cell receptor beta chains from one sample, sequenced in a study of blood T cell repertoires in COVID-19. TCRdb's table, derived via immunoSEQ multiplex PCR, lists solely in-frame clones and lacks some. The repertoire holds 200,000 to 250,000 clones, with 86% as singletons. What was sequenced was PBMCs or T cells enriched from blood (not recorded which). The receptors come from a woman in her 40s with acute COVID-19. Each CDR3 is given with its conserved first and last residue. A D gene is named only where the DNA matches it firmly. Where a row states a size, it is once, few, many or the class of an expanded clone; other rows omit it.

>-|TRBJ2-7|TRBV7-3|TRBD1
CASSSGQGALEQYF
TGTGCCAGCAGCTCGGGACAGGGGGCACTCGAGCAGTACTTC
>once|TRBJ2-1|TRBV2|TRBD1
CARQTGPSYNEQFF
TGTGCCAGACAGACAGGGCCTTCCTACAATGAGCAGTTCTTC
>-|TRBJ1-2|TRBV28|-
CASSPPTDSPANYGYTF
TGTGCCAGCAGCCCGCCAACGGACAGCCCTGCTAACTATGGCTACACCTTC
>-|TRBJ2-7|TRBV2|-
CASKASGSSYEQYF
TGTGCCAGCAAAGCCAGCGGCAGCTCCTACGAGCAGTACTTC
>-|TRBJ1-5|TRBV28|TRBD1
CASSLLGTGQFAQHF
TGTGCCAGCAGTTTACTGGGGACAGGGCAGTTCGCCCAGCATTTT
>-|TRBJ2-3|TRBV7-3|-
CASSQEDARTDTQYF
TGTGCCAGCAGCCAGGAGGACGCCCGCACAGATACGCAGTATTTT
>-|TRBJ2-5|TRBV7-8|-
CASSGSLVGETQYF
TGTGCCAGCAGCGGATCACTAGTAGGAGAGACCCAGTACTTC
>-|TRBJ2-3|TRBV15|-
CATSRATLADTQYF
TGTGCCACCAGCAGAGCTACCTTGGCAGATACGCAGTATTTT
>-|TRBJ1-6|TRBV28|TRBD1
CASSIATGVNSPLHF
TGTGCCAGCAGTATCGCGACAGGGGTTAATTCACCCCTCCACTTT
>few|TRBJ2-1|TRBV30|TRBD2
CAWSRSASGNNEQFF
TGTGCCTGGAGTCGAAGCGCTAGCGGAAACAATGAGCAGTTCTTC
>-|TRBJ2-3|TRBV9|-
CASSVDGDSRDTQYF
TGTGCCAGCAGCGTAGATGGGGACTCTAGGGATACGCAGTATTTT
>-|TRBJ2-4|TRBV28|-
CASTFPGTKNIQYF
TGTGCCAGCACATTCCCCGGGACCAAAAACATTCAGTACTTC
>once|TRBJ2-5|TRBV11-2|-
CASSLGAEETQYF
TGTGCCAGCAGCTTGGGGGCCGAAGAGACCCAGTACTTC
>-|TRBJ2-3|TRBV3-1/TRBV3-2|-
CASSQLRGRGTDTQYF
TGTGCCAGCAGCCAATTAAGGGGGAGGGGCACAGATACGCAGTATTTT
>once|TRBJ2-1|TRBV7-8|-
CASSRDTGAGWNEQFF
TGTGCCAGCAGCCGAGATACAGGGGCGGGGTGGAATGAGCAGTTCTTC
>few|TRBJ1-5|TRBV3-1/TRBV3-2|TRBD1
CASSSGTGKQPQHF
TGTGCCAGCAGTTCGGGGACAGGAAAGCAGCCCCAGCATTTT
>-|TRBJ2-3|TRBV29-1|TRBD2
CSYAGAEDTQYF
TGCAGTTATGCGGGAGCGGAAGATACGCAGTATTTT
>once|TRBJ2-1|TRBV25-1|TRBD1
CASSAPGQGGYNEQFF
TGTGCCAGCAGTGCCCCGGGACAGGGAGGCTACAATGAGCAGTTCTTC
>-|TRBJ2-7|TRBV9|TRBD2
CASSVGGRTYEQYF
TGTGCCAGCAGCGTAGGCGGGAGGACTTACGAGCAGTACTTC
>-|TRBJ2-7|TRBV21-1|-
CASSKEIEREWSYEQYF
TGTGCCAGCAGCAAAGAGATCGAGCGGGAGTGGTCCTACGAGCAGTACTTC
>-|TRBJ1-2|TRBV6-5|-
CATRVSGDYGYTF
TGTGCCACCAGAGTCTCAGGGGACTATGGCTACACCTTC
>-|TRBJ1-2|TRBV7-8|TRBD1
CASSPGSGRGLERDGYTF
TGTGCCAGCAGCCCCGGTAGTGGCAGGGGGCTAGAGAGGGATGGCTACACCTTC
>-|TRBJ1-6|TRBV5-1|-
CASSLVVESPLHF
TGCGCCAGCAGCTTGGTAGTCGAATCACCCCTCCACTTT
>-|TRBJ2-1|TRBV4-2|TRBD2
CASSQESSGNHNEQFF
TGTGCCAGCAGCCAAGAGTCTAGCGGGAACCACAATGAGCAGTTCTTC
>-|TRBJ1-2|TRBV28|TRBD1
CASSPNRGAGGANYGYTF
TGTGCCAGCAGTCCCAACCGGGGGGCAGGGGGCGCTAACTATGGCTACACCTTC
>-|TRBJ2-7|TRBV28|TRBD1
CASSAPGQDYEQYF
TGTGCCAGCAGTGCGCCGGGACAGGACTACGAGCAGTACTTC
>-|TRBJ2-3|TRBV5-1|TRBD2
CASRREPSTDTQYF
TGCGCCAGCAGGCGGGAGCCGAGCACAGATACGCAGTATTTT
>-|TRBJ2-7|TRBV12-3/TRBV12-4|-
CASSLRQSYEQYF
TGTGCCAGCAGTTTGCGACAGTCCTACGAGCAGTACTTC
>-|TRBJ2-7|TRBV7-2|TRBD2
CASSPYHSGRAPPYEQYF
TGTGCCAGCAGCCCCTATCATAGCGGGAGAGCCCCCCCCTACGAGCAGTACTTC
>-|TRBJ2-5|TRBV15|TRBD2
CATSSAGLAGGETQYF
TGTGCCACCAGCTCAGCCGGACTAGCGGGAGGGGAGACCCAGTACTTC
>-|TRBJ2-7|TRBV6-2/TRBV6-3|TRBD1
CASSQDRLRRQYF
TGTGCCAGCAGCCAGGACAGGCTACGACGGCAGTACTTC
>-|TRBJ1-5|TRBV23-1|TRBD1
CARTGGQPQHF
TGCGCCAGGACAGGGGGACAGCCCCAGCATTTT
>few|TRBJ2-7|TRBV6-5|-
CASRAGASYEQYF
TGTGCCAGCAGGGCAGGGGCCTCCTACGAGCAGTACTTC
>-|TRBJ2-5|TRBV9|-
CASSPPTSQETQYF
TGTGCCAGCAGCCCACCGACATCCCAAGAGACCCAGTACTTC
>-|TRBJ1-1|TRBV28|TRBD1
CASSLDRGNTEAFF
TGTGCCAGCAGTTTAGACAGGGGAAACACTGAAGCTTTCTTT
>-|TRBJ1-5|TRBV7-7|TRBD1
CASSPPGTGKNQPQHF
TGTGCCAGCAGCCCGCCCGGGACAGGGAAAAATCAGCCCCAGCATTTT
>-|TRBJ1-5|TRBV6-2/TRBV6-3|-
CASSSAGLGPQHF
TGTGCCAGCAGTTCGGCAGGGCTTGGGCCCCAGCATTTT
>once|TRBJ2-1|TRBV27|TRBD2
CASSLSGTGSYNEQFF
TGTGCCAGCAGTTTAAGCGGGACGGGCTCCTACAATGAGCAGTTCTTC
>few|TRBJ2-1|TRBV4-2|-
CASSRSSYNEQFF
TGTGCCAGCAGCCGATCGAGCTACAATGAGCAGTTCTTC
>-|TRBJ1-2|TRBV5-1|TRBD1
CASSFGTGVTGGYGYTF
TGCGCCAGCAGCTTCGGGACAGGGGTGACGGGGGGCTATGGCTACACCTTC
>-|TRBJ2-5|TRBV9|-
CASSYTATSRETQYF
TGTGCCAGCAGCTATACAGCCACTAGTCGAGAGACCCAGTACTTC
>-|TRBJ2-1|TRBV4-3|-
CASSQDLGRNEQFF
TGCGCCAGCAGCCAAGACTTGGGGAGGAATGAGCAGTTCTTC
>-|TRBJ1-3|TRBV7-9|-
CATLPLRAGNTIYF
TGTGCCACCCTTCCCCTCCGGGCTGGAAACACCATATATTTT
>-|TRBJ2-7|TRBV6-5|-
CASSYGVWSGEQYF
TGTGCCAGCAGTTACGGAGTATGGTCCGGCGAGCAGTACTTC
>-|TRBJ1-4|TRBV7-9|TRBD1
CASSLLGQGGTNEKLFF
TGTGCCAGCAGCTTGTTGGGACAGGGGGGGACTAATGAAAAACTGTTTTTT